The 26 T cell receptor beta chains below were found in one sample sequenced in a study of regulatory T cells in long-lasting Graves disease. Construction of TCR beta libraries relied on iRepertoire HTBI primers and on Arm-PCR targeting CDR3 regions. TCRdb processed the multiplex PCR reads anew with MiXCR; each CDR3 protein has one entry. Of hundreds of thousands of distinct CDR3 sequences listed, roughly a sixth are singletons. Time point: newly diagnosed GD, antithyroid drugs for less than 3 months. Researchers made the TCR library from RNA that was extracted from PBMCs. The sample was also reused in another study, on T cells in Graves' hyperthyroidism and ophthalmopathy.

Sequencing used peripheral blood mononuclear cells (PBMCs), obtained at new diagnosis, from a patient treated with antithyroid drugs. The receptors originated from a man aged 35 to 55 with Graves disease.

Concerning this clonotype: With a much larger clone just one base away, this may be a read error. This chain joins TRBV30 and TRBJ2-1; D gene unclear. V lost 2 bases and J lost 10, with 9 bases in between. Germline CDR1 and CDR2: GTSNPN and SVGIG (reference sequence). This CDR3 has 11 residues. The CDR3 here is CAWSSSYEQFF. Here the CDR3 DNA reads TGTGCCTGGAGTTCGAGCTACGAGCAGTTCTTC.

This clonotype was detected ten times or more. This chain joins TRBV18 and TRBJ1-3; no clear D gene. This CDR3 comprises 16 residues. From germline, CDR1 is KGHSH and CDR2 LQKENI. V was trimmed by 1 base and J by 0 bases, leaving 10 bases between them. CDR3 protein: CASSPRISPSGNTIYF. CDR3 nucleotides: TGTGCCAGCTCACCACGTATCAGTCCCTCTGGAAACACCATATATTTT.

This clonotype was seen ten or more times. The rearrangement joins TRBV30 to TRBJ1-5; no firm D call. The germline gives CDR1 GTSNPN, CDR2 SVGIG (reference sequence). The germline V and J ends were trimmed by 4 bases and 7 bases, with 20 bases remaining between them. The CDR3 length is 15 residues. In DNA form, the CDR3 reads TGTGCCTGGACCCCCGCGGGCACTTCGTTGCAGCCCCAGCATTTT. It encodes CAWTPAGTSLQPQHF.

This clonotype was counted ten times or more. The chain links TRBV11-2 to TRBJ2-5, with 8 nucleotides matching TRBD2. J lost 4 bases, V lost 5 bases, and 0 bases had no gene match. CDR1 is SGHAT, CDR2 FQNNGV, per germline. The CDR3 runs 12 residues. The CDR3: CASSAGGETQYF. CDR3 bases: TGTGCCAGCAGCGCGGGGGGAGAGACCCAGTACTTC.

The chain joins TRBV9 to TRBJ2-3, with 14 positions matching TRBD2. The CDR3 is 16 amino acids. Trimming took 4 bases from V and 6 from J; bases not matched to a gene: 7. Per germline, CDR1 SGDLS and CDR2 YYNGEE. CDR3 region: CASSPTSGGAFDTQYF. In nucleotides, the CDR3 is TGTGCCAGCAGCCCGACTAGCGGGGGGGCTTTTGATACGCAGTATTTT.

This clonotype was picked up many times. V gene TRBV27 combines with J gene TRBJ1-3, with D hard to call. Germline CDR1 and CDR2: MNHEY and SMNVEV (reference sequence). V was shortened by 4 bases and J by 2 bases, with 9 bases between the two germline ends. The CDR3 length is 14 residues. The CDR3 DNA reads TGTGCCAGCAGTTACCGTGGGACTGGAAACACCATATATTTT. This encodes CASSYRGTGNTIYF.

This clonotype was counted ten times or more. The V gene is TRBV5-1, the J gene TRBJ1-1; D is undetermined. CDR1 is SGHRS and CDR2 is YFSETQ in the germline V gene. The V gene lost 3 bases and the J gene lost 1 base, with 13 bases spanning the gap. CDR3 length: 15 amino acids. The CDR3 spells CASSSGVGGNTEAFF. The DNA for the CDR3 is TGCGCCAGCAGCTCTGGGGTAGGAGGGAACACTGAAGCTTTCTTT.

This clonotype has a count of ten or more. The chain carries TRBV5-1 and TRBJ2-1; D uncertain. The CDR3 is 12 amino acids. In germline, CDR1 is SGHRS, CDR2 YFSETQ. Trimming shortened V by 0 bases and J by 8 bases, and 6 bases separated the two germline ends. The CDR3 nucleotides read TGCGCCAGCAGCTTGGCCCAGTATGAGCAGTTCTTC. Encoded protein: CASSLAQYEQFF.

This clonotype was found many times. CDR3 region: CASARQGYTEAFF. The CDR3 DNA reads as TGTGCCAGCGCCCGACAGGGGTACACTGAAGCTTTCTTT. The chain combines TRBV2 with TRBJ1-1; 8 nucleotides align to TRBD1. The CDR3 has 13 amino acids. V was pared by 8 bases and J by 3 bases, with 5 bases of the junction left unmatched. Germline loops: CDR1 SNHLY, CDR2 FYNNEI.

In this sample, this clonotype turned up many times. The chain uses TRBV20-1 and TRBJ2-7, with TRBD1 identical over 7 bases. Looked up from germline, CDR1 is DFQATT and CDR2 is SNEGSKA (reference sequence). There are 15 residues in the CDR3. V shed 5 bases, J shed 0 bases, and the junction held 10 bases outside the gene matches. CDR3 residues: CSASSHRGPSYEQYF. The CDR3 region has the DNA TGCAGTGCTTCGTCCCACAGGGGTCCCTCCTACGAGCAGTACTTC.

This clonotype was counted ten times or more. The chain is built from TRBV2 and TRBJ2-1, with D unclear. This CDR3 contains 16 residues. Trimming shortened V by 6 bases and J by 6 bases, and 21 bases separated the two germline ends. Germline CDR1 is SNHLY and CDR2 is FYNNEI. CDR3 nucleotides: TGTGCCAGCAGCGATTTTAACGGCTCTCCGGGCAATGAGCAGTTCTTC. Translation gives CASSDFNGSPGNEQFF.

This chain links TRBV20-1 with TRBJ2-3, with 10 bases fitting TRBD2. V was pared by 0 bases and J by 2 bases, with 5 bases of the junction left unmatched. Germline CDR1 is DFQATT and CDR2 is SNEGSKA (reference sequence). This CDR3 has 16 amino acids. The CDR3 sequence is CSARDPSGGATDTQYF. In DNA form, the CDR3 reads TGCAGTGCTAGAGATCCGAGCGGGGGGGCCACAGATACGCAGTATTTT.

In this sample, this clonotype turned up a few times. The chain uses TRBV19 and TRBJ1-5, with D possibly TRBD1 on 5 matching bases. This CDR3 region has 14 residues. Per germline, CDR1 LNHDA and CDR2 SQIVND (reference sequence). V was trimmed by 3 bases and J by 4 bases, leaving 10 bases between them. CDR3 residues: CASSIHRPNQPQHF. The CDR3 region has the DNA TGTGCCAGTAGTATCCACAGGCCGAATCAGCCCCAGCATTTT.

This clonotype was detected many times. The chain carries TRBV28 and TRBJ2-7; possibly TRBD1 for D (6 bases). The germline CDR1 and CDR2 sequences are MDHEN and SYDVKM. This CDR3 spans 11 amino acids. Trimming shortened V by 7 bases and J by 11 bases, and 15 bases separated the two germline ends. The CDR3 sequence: CASKDRLKEYF. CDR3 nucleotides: TGTGCCAGCAAGGACAGACTTAAGGAGTACTTC.

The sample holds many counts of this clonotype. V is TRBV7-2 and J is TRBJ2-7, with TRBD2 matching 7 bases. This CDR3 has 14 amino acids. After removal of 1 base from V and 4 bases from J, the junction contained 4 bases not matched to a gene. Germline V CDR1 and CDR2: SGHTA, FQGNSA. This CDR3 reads CASSLVDGRYEQYF. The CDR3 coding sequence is TGTGCCAGCAGCTTAGTGGACGGGAGGTACGAGCAGTACTTC.

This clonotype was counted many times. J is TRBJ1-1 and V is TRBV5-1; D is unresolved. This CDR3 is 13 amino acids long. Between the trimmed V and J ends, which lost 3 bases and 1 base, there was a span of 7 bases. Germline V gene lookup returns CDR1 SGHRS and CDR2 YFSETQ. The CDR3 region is CASSSGENTEAFF. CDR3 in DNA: TGCGCCAGCAGCTCCGGGGAGAACACTGAAGCTTTCTTT. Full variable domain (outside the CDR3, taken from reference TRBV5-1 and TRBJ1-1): KAGVTQTPRYLIKTRGQQVTLSCSPISGHRSVSWYQQTPGQGLQFLFEYFSETQRNKGNFPGRFSGRQFSNSRSEMNVSTLELGDSALYLCASSSGENTEAFFGQGTRLTVV.

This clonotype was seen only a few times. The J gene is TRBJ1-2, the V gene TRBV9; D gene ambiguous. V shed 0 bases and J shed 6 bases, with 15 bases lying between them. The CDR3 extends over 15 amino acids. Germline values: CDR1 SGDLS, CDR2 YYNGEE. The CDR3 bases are TGTGCCAGCAGCGTAGGTGCACCACGGGGAGATGGCTACACCTTC. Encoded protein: CASSVGAPRGDGYTF.

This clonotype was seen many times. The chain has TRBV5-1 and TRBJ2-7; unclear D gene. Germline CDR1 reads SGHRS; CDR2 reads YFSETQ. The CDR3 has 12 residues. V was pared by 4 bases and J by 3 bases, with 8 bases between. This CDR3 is CASSPFGYEQYF. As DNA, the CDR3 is TGCGCCAGCAGCCCCTTCGGCTACGAGCAGTACTTC.

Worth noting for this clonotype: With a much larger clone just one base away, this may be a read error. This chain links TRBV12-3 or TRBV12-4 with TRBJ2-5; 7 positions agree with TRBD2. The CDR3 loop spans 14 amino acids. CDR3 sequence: CASSPTSGAETRYF. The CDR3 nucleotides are TGTGCCAGCAGCCCGACAAGCGGGGCAGAGACCCGGTACTTC.

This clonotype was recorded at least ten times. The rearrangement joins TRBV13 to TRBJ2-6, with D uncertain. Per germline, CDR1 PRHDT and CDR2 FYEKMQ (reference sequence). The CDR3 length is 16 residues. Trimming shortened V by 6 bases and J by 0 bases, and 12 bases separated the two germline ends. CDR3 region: CASRPDRYSGANVLTF. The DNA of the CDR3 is TGTGCCAGCAGGCCCGACCGATACTCTGGGGCCAACGTCCTGACTTTC.

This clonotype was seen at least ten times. CDR3 DNA: TGTGCCAGCAGTTCCTCCGTGCCTCGAGGGAATCAGCCCCAGCATTTT. This translates into CASSSSVPRGNQPQHF. The genes are TRBV7-8 and TRBJ1-5; D gene uncertain. V lost 6 bases and J lost 4, with 19 bases in between. Germline V gene lookup returns CDR1 SGHVS and CDR2 FQNEAQ. There are 16 residues in the CDR3.

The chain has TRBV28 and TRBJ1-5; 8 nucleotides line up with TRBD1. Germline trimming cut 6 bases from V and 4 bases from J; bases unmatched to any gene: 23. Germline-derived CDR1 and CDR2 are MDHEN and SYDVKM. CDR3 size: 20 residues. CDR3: CASRPGPAHRTGWGNQPQHF. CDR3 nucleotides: TGTGCCAGCAGGCCAGGCCCCGCTCACAGGACAGGGTGGGGAAATCAGCCCCAGCATTTT.

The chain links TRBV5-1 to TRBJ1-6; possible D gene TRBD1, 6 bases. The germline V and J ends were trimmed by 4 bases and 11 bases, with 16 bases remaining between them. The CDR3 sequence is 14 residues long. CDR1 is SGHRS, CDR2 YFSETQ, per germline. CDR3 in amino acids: CASSTGQNIAPLHF. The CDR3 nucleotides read TGCGCCAGCAGCACAGGACAGAATATTGCACCCCTCCACTTT.

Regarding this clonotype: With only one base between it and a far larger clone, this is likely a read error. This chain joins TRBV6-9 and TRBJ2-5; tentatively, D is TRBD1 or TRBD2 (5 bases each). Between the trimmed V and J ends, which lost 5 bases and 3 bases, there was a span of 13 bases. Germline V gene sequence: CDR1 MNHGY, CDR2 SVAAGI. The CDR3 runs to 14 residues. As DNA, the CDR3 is TGTGCCAGCAGTGCCAGGGAGTCCGAAGAGACCCAGTACTTC. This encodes CASSARESEETQYF.

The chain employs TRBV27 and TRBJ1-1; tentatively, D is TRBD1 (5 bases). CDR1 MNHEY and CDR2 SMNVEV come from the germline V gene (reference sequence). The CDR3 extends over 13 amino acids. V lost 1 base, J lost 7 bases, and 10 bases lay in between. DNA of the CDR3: TGTGCCAGCAGTTTATTCCCTGGGGGTGAAGCTTTCTTT. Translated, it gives CASSLFPGGEAFF.

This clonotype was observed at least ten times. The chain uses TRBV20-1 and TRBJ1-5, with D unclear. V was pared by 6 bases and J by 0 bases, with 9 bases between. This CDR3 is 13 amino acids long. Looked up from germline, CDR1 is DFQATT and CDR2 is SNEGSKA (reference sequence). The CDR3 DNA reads TGCAGTGCCCCCCCGGATAGCAATCAGCCCCAGCATTTT. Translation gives CSAPPDSNQPQHF.